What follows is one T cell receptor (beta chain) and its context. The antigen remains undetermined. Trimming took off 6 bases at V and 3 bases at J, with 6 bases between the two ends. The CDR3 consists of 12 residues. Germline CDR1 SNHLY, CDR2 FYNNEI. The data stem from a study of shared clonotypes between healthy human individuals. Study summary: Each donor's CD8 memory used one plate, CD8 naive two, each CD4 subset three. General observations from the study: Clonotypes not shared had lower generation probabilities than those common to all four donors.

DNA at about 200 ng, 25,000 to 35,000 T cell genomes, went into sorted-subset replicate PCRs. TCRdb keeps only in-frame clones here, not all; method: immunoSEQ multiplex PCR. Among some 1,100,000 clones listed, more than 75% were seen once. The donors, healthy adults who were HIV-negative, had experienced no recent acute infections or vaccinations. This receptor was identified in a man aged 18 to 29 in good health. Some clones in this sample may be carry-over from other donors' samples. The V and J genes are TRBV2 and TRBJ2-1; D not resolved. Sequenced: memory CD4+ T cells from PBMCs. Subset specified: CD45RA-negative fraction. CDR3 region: CASSLRYNEQFF. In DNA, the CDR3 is TGTGCCAGCAGCCTACGCTACAATGAGCAGTTCTTC.